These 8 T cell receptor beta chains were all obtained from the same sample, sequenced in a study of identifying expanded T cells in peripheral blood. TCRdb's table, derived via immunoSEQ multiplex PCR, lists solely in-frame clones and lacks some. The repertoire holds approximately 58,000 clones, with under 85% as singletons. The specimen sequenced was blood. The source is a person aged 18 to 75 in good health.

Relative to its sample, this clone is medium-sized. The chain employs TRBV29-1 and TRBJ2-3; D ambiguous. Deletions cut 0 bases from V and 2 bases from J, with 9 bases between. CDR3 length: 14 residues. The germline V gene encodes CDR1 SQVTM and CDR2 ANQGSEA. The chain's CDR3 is CSVEDPAITDTQYF. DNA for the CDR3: TGCAGCGTTGAAGATCCTGCGATCACAGATACGCAGTATTTT.

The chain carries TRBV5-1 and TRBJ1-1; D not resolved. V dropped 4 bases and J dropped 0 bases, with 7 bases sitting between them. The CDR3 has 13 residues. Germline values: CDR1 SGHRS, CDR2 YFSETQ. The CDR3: CASSPDLNTEAFF. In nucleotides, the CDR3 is TGCGCCAGCAGCCCTGATTTGAACACTGAAGCTTTCTTT.

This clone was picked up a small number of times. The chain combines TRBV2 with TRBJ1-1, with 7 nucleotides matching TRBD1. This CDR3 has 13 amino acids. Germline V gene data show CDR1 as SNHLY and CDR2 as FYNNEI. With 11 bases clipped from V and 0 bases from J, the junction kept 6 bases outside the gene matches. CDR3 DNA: TGTGCCGCAAACAGGGGCGTGAACACTGAAGCTTTCTTT. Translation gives CAANRGVNTEAFF.

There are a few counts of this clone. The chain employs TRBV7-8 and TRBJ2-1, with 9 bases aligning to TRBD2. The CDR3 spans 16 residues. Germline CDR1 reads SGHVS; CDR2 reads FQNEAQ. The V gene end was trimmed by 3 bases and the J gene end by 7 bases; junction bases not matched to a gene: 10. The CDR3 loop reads CASSFTSGPGRNEQFF. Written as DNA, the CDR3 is TGTGCCAGCAGCTTTACTAGCGGGCCCGGACGGAATGAGCAGTTCTTC. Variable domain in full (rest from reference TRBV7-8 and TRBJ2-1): GAGVSQSPRYKVAKRGQDVALRCDPISGHVSLFWYQQALGQGPEFLTYFQNEAQLDKSGLPSDRFFAERPEGSVSTLKIQRTQQEDSAVYLCASSFTSGPGRNEQFFGPGTRLTVL.

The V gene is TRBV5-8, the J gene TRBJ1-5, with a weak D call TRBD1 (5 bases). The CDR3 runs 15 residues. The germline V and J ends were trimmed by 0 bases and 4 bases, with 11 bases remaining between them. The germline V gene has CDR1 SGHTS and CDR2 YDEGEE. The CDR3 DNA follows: TGTGCCAGCAGCTTGGTCCAGGGAGGTAATCAGCCCCAGCATTTT. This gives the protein CASSLVQGGNQPQHF.

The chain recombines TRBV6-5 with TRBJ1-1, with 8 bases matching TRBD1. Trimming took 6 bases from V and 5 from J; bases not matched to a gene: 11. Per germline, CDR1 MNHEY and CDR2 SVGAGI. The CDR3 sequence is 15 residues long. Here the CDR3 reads CASSLRPTGVTEAFF. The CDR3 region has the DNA TGTGCCAGCAGCCTCAGGCCGACAGGGGTAACTGAAGCTTTCTTT.

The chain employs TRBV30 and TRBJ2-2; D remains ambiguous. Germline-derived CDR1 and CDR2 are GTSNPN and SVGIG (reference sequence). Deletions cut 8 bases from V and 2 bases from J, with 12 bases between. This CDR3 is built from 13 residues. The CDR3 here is CAARGLNTGELFF. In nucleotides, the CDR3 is TGTGCCGCCCGAGGCCTTAACACCGGGGAGCTGTTTTTT.

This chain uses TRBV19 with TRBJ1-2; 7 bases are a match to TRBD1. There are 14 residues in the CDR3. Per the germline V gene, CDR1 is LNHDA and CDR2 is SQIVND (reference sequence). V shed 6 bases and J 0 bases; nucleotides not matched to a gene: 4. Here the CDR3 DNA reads TGTGCCAGTAGGCGGGACAGACCTAACTATGGCTACACCTTC. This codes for CASRRDRPNYGYTF.